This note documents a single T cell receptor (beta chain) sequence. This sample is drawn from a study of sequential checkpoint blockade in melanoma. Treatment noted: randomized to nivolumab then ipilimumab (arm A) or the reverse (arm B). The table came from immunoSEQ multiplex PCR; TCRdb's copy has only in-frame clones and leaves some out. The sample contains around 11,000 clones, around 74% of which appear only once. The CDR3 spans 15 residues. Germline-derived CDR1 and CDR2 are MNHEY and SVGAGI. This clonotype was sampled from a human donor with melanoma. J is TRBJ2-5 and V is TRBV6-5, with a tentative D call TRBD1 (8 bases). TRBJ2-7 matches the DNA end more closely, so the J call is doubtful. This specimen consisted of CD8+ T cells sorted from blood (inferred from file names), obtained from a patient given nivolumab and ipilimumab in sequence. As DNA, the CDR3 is TGTGCCAGCAGTTCGACAGGGGAGGGATCCTACGAGCAGTACTTC. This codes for CASSSTGEGSYEQYF.